Shown below are 4 T cell receptor beta chains from a single sample sequenced in a study of T cell responses to AZD1222 COVID-19 vaccine. Measured with immunoSEQ multiplex PCR; TCRdb has only the in-frame clones, and not every one. The repertoire consists of over 130,000 clones, with around 94% occurring once and the leading ten covering about 1.3%. The sample was peripheral blood, taken on day 0 of AZD1222 vaccination. The origin of the receptors is an adult in good health.

As DNA, the CDR3 is TGTGCCTGGAGTGGACAGGGGCCTCAGCCCCAGCATTTT. It codes for CAWSGQGPQPQHF. The chain is built from TRBV30 and TRBJ1-5; 8 bases agree with TRBD1. The trim removed 1 base at V and 6 bases at J, leaving 2 bases unmatched. CDR3 size: 13 residues. Germline V lookup: CDR1 GTSNPN, CDR2 SVGIG (reference sequence).

The chain links TRBV27 to TRBJ1-6; 10 bases map to TRBD1. V lost 0 bases, J lost 9 bases, and 5 bases stayed unmatched. CDR1 is MNHEY, CDR2 SMNVEV, per germline (reference sequence). CDR3 length: 16 residues. The CDR3 is CASSLSVTGGSSPLHF. CDR3 nucleotide sequence: TGTGCCAGCAGTTTATCGGTGACAGGGGGCTCTTCACCCCTCCACTTT.

The chain couples TRBV9 to TRBJ1-5, with D maybe TRBD1 (5 bases). The CDR3 sequence is 14 residues long. The V gene lost 3 bases and the J gene lost 5 bases, with 12 bases spanning the gap. Germline values: CDR1 SGDLS, CDR2 YYNGEE. In DNA, the CDR3 is TGTGCCAGCAGCGCCGGGACCGTCGATCAGCCCCAGCATTTT. Protein: CASSAGTVDQPQHF.

The chain joins TRBV14 to TRBJ1-4; TRBD1 agrees at 7 bases. Germline V CDR1 and CDR2: SGHDN, FVKESK. V was clipped by 6 bases and J by 11 bases; unmatched bases: 12. This CDR3 spans 14 amino acids. The CDR3 DNA sequence: TGTGCCAGCAGTCTACAGGGGAGTAATGGGAAACTGTTTTTT. Translation: CASSLQGSNGKLFF.